A single sample is the source of the 22 T cell receptor beta chains below, sequenced in a study of T-cell reconstitution after alpha-beta-depleted transplantation in children. Molecular barcoding with unique molecular identifiers was used for the TCRbeta library. TCRdb processed the PCR reads anew with MiXCR; each CDR3 protein has one entry. The sample carries fewer than 700,000 distinct CDR3 sequences, 10% to 15% recorded once. Sequencing used PBMCs, mostly from graft donor cells, obtained 360 days after TCRalphabeta/CD19-depleted stem cell transplant. The receptors here all came from a male patient younger than 18 who had a stem cell transplant for acute myeloid leukemia, so the T cells may come from the graft donor.

A few counts support this clonotype. The V and J genes are TRBV3-1 and TRBJ2-7, with D tentatively TRBD2 (6 bases). V gave up 3 bases and J gave up 2 bases, with 17 bases separating them. The CDR3 contains 16 residues. In germline, CDR1 is LGHDT, CDR2 YNNKEL (reference sequence). DNA for the CDR3: TGTGCCAGCAGCCACCCCACTAGGCGGGGACCCTACGAGCAGTACTTC. Encoded protein: CASSHPTRRGPYEQYF.

This clonotype was detected only a few times. The chain combines TRBV7-3 with TRBJ2-1; D gene uncertain. V lost 8 bases, J lost 4 bases, and 9 bases lay in between. Looked up from germline, CDR1 is SGHTA and CDR2 is FQGTGA. The CDR3 sequence is 12 residues long. The CDR3 DNA reads as TGTGCCAGCTCGGACCCGTACAATGAGCAGTTCTTC. Protein: CASSDPYNEQFF.

There are many counts of this clonotype. The chain links TRBV12-3 or TRBV12-4 to TRBJ1-5; perhaps TRBD1 as D (6 bases). Trimming shortened V by 6 bases and J by 6 bases, and 18 bases separated the two germline ends. CDR3 length: 15 amino acids. The chain's CDR3 is CASSFFAGGPQPQHF. CDR3 sequence (DNA): TGTGCCAGCAGCTTTTTCGCGGGGGGGCCTCAGCCCCAGCATTTT.

The V and J genes are TRBV12-3 or TRBV12-4 and TRBJ1-5, with D maybe TRBD1 (5 bases). The CDR3 loop spans 13 amino acids. V gave up 7 bases and J gave up 4 bases, with 11 bases separating them. The CDR3 region has the DNA TGTGCCAGCACTGGGGACGGGAATCAGCCCCAGCATTTT. Translating gives CASTGDGNQPQHF.

The chain uses TRBV19 and TRBJ2-3; D unresolved. V shed 4 bases and J shed 2 bases, with 19 bases lying between them. Germline lookup yields CDR1 LNHDA and CDR2 SQIVND (reference sequence). The CDR3 runs 17 residues. The CDR3, as DNA: TGTGCCAGTAGTACGCCAACGACGGTGCTCTTCACAGATACGCAGTATTTT. Translating it yields CASSTPTTVLFTDTQYF.

This clonotype has ten or more counts. The V gene is TRBV4-3, the J gene TRBJ2-5, with 10 bases lining up with TRBD2. Trimming cost V 4 bases and J 0 bases; bases outside gene matches: 14. Germline values: CDR1 LGHNA, CDR2 YSLEER. The CDR3 totals 19 residues. The CDR3: CASSLHGLAAGVDQETQYF. CDR3 DNA: TGCGCCAGCAGCCTCCACGGACTAGCGGCCGGAGTGGACCAAGAGACCCAGTACTTC.

The chain links TRBV12-3 or TRBV12-4 to TRBJ2-7; 11 bases map to TRBD2. J was trimmed by 9 bases and V by 4 bases; bases with no gene match: 11. The CDR3 length is 15 residues. CDR3 DNA sequence: TGTGCCAGCAGTTCCCTCCTAGCGGGAGGTAGAGGGCAGTACTTC. As protein: CASSSLLAGGRGQYF.

The CDR3 sequence: CATSRVDRETQYF. CDR3 DNA sequence: TGTGCCACCAGCAGAGTCGATAGGGAGACCCAGTACTTC. The chain couples TRBV15 to TRBJ2-5; D is unresolved. The CDR3 consists of 13 residues. From germline, CDR1 is LNHNV and CDR2 YYDKDF (reference sequence). The V gene lost 1 base and the J gene lost 5 bases, with 8 bases spanning the gap.

The table lists this clonotype with many counts. The chain couples TRBV7-2 to TRBJ2-1, with TRBD2 matching over 11 bases. The germline gives CDR1 SGHTA, CDR2 FQGNSA. The CDR3 extends over 16 amino acids. V gave up 5 bases and J gave up 2 bases; unmatched junction bases: 5. The CDR3, as DNA: TGTGCCAGCAGCCCCAGGACTAGCGGGCCCTACAATGAGCAGTTCTTC. The encoded protein is CASSPRTSGPYNEQFF.

V is TRBV10-3 and J is TRBJ2-1, with D possibly TRBD2 on 6 matching bases. V was pared by 2 bases and J by 7 bases, with 15 bases between. CDR3 length: 15 residues. CDR1 and CDR2 (germline): ENHRY, SYGVKD. The CDR3 DNA reads as TGTGCCATCAGTGAGGGTGGGGGGAAAGGTAATGAGCAGTTCTTC. Translation gives CAISEGGGKGNEQFF.

This clonotype has more than one count but fewer than ten. This chain connects TRBV12-3 or TRBV12-4 to TRBJ2-5, with D possibly TRBD2 on 5 matching bases. This CDR3 is 16 amino acids long. V lost 6 bases, J lost 5 bases, and 22 bases lay in between. CDR3: CASSRTSLRTEETQYF. As DNA, the CDR3 is TGTGCCAGCAGCCGAACTAGTCTTAGGACCGAGGAGACCCAGTACTTC.

The V and J genes are TRBV7-3 and TRBJ2-3, with no clear D. The germline CDR1 and CDR2 sequences are SGHTA and FQGTGA. The V end was cut by 5 bases, the J end by 4 bases, with 10 bases between. The CDR3 is 13 amino acids. The CDR3 DNA is TGTGCCAGCAGCCCGCAGTTCCCAGATACGCAGTATTTT. This translates into CASSPQFPDTQYF.

This clonotype has a count of ten or more. The J gene is TRBJ2-7, the V gene TRBV20-1, with D unresolved. Germline lookup yields CDR1 DFQATT and CDR2 SNEGSKA (reference sequence). V was trimmed by 4 bases and J by 1 base, leaving 17 bases between them. CDR3 length: 15 residues. The CDR3 DNA follows: TGCAGTGCTACAGGCACCCTTACCCTATCCTACGAGCAGTACTTC. This gives the protein CSATGTLTLSYEQYF.

There are a few counts of this clonotype. V gene TRBV7-4 combines with J gene TRBJ2-1; 12 positions agree with TRBD1. The trim removed 1 base at V and 12 bases at J, leaving 7 bases unmatched. The CDR3 covers 15 residues. CDR1 and CDR2 from the germline V gene are SGHVT and SQSDAQ. The CDR3 is CASSLEGQGAFWQFF. Written as DNA, the CDR3 is TGTGCCAGCAGCTTAGAGGGACAGGGGGCTTTTTGGCAGTTCTTC.

V gene TRBV9 combines with J gene TRBJ2-7; TRBD2 matches 8 bases. V shed 3 bases, J shed 6 bases, and the junction held 11 bases outside the gene matches. Germline CDR1 reads SGDLS; CDR2 reads YYNGEE. The CDR3 covers 15 residues. This chain's CDR3 is CASSALAAPNGEQYF. The CDR3 bases are TGTGCCAGCAGCGCACTAGCGGCCCCTAATGGCGAGCAGTACTTC.

This clonotype was recorded many times. The chain has TRBV5-1 and TRBJ2-1; D is unclear. Germline V gives CDR1 SGHRS, CDR2 YFSETQ. Trimming shortened V by 0 bases and J by 5 bases, and 9 bases separated the two germline ends. This CDR3 comprises 14 residues. The CDR3 sequence is CASSLGSANNEQFF. The CDR3 nucleotides are TGCGCCAGCAGCTTGGGATCAGCGAACAATGAGCAGTTCTTC.

For this clonotype: The junction shows a germline mismatch at one end, possibly a read error. The V gene is TRBV9, the J gene TRBJ2-3, with unresolved D. CDR3 length equals 15 residues. Germline-derived CDR1 and CDR2 are SGDLS and YYNGEE. The CDR3 DNA sequence: TGTGCCAGCAGCGTAGAGTCCCTCCCGGTTTCGAAATGGCATTTT. Its translation is CASSVESLPVSKWHF.

The gene calls are TRBV7-9 and TRBJ2-7; 10 nucleotides match TRBD1. The CDR3 runs 14 residues. The V and J ends lost 5 bases and 3 bases, in that order; junction bases with no gene match: 4. CDR1 is SEHNR, CDR2 FQNEAQ, per germline (reference sequence). CDR3 loop: CASSRQGANYEQYF. The CDR3 region has the DNA TGTGCCAGCAGCCGACAGGGGGCTAACTACGAGCAGTACTTC.

The gene calls are TRBV28 and TRBJ1-2; D may be TRBD1 (6 bases). The CDR3 is 11 amino acids. V lost 8 bases and J 8 bases, leaving 12 bases between the germline ends. CDR1 is MDHEN, CDR2 SYDVKM, per germline. The CDR3 is CASRQGSGYTF. The CDR3 DNA is TGTGCCAGCCGGCAGGGGTCAGGCTACACCTTC.

This clonotype appeared many times. This chain joins TRBV12-3 or TRBV12-4 and TRBJ2-7; 11 positions agree with TRBD2. Trimming cost V 2 bases and J 7 bases; bases outside gene matches: 16. This CDR3 region has 18 residues. For the CDR3, the DNA is TGTGCCAGCAGTTTATATCGGGGAGGGACTAGCGGCTCGGGGGAGCAGTACTTC. Residues: CASSLYRGGTSGSGEQYF.

This chain connects TRBV11-1 to TRBJ2-6; 7 nucleotides agree with TRBD2. The V gene's germline CDR1 is SGHAT and CDR2 FQDESV (reference sequence). The CDR3 is made up of 19 amino acids. V dropped 6 bases and J dropped 3; count of bases not matched to a gene: 17. This chain's CDR3 is CASRYERSWREFGANVLTF. In nucleotides, the CDR3 is TGTGCCAGCAGATACGAAAGGTCGTGGCGGGAGTTTGGGGCCAACGTCCTGACTTTC.

The rearrangement joins TRBV3-1 to TRBJ2-1; 8 bases line up with TRBD2. CDR1 and CDR2 (germline): LGHDT, YNNKEL (reference sequence). There are 12 residues in the CDR3. The ends lost 3 bases at V and 14 bases at J; junction bases unmatched: 6. Written as DNA, the CDR3 is TGTGCCAGCAGCCATGCTGGACTAGCAGAGTTCTTC. Translation gives CASSHAGLAEFF.